Below, 9 T cell receptor beta chains from the same sample are listed, as sequenced in a study of blood T cell repertoires in COVID-19. Sequencing was performed with immunoSEQ multiplex PCR; in TCRdb, only in-frame clones are kept and a portion is missing. The table includes hundreds of thousands of clones, approximately 85% detected once. Sequences were obtained from peripheral blood. The receptors stem from a man aged 45 to 65 with active or convalescent COVID-19.

This rearrangement joins TRBV29-1 to TRBJ2-1; the match to TRBD1 covers 7 bases. The V and J ends lost 6 bases and 8 bases, in that order; junction bases with no gene match: 4. Germline lookup yields CDR1 SQVTM and CDR2 ANQGSEA. The CDR3 has 11 residues. CDR3 sequence: CSVYRGYEQFF. The CDR3 nucleotides read TGCAGCGTCTACAGGGGATATGAGCAGTTCTTC.

This chain links TRBV6-2 or TRBV6-3 with TRBJ2-5; 8 nucleotides match TRBD1. Germline trimming cut 5 bases from V and 5 bases from J; bases unmatched to any gene: 7. The length of the CDR3 is 14 residues. Germline lookup yields CDR1 MNHEY and CDR2 SVGEGT. CDR3 loop: CASSTGTGGETQYF. CDR3 sequence (DNA): TGTGCCAGCAGTACCGGGACAGGAGGGGAGACCCAGTACTTC.

The rearrangement uses TRBV5-1 and TRBJ2-7, with TRBD1 as a possible D gene (6 bases). The V and J ends lost 2 bases and 0 bases respectively, with 9 bases between them. Germline CDR1 is SGHRS and CDR2 is YFSETQ. The CDR3 length is 14 residues. The CDR3 nucleotides read TGCGCCAGCAGCTTCGACAGGAACTCCTACGAGCAGTACTTC. This encodes CASSFDRNSYEQYF.

The chain couples TRBV6-2 or TRBV6-3 to TRBJ1-2, with 7 bases matching TRBD1. In germline, CDR1 is MNHEY, CDR2 SVGEGT. V lost 0 bases and J lost 8; bases outside the gene matches: 9. The CDR3 is 15 amino acids. The CDR3 DNA reads TGTGCCAGCAGTTACTCAACAGGGGAACCTCGGGGCTACACCTTC. Translated, it gives CASSYSTGEPRGYTF.

The chain couples TRBV4-3 to TRBJ1-2; D perhaps matches TRBD1 (5 bases). Germline CDR1 LGHNA, CDR2 YSLEER. With 0 bases removed from V and 4 bases from J, the gap between germline ends came to 12 bases. CDR3 length equals 15 residues. DNA of the CDR3: TGCGCCAGCAGCCAAGATGAGAGGGGACTCTATGGCTACACCTTC. Its translation: CASSQDERGLYGYTF.

This clone has more than one count but fewer than ten. The gene calls are TRBV28 and TRBJ1-6; tentative D call: TRBD1 (5 bases). Germline V gives CDR1 MDHEN, CDR2 SYDVKM. The CDR3 totals 17 residues. Trimming took off 4 bases at V and 0 bases at J, with 13 bases between the two ends. The CDR3, as DNA: TGTGCCAGCAGTTCTAAGGGGTTCGGCTCCTATAATTCACCCCTCCACTTT. Its translation: CASSSKGFGSYNSPLHF. Full variable domain (rest looked up from reference TRBV28 and TRBJ1-6): DVKVTQSSRYLVKRTGEKVFLECVQDMDHENMFWYRQDPGLGLRLIYFSYDVKMKEKGDIPEGYSVSREKKERFSLILESASTNQTSMYLCASSSKGFGSYNSPLHFGNGTRLTVT.

This chain connects TRBV11-3 to TRBJ2-1; weak D call: TRBD1 (5 bases). The CDR3 is made up of 15 amino acids. Germline V gene data show CDR1 as SGHNT and CDR2 as YENEEA. The V gene lost 5 bases and the J gene lost 3 bases, with 14 bases spanning the gap. In nucleotides, the CDR3 is TGTGCCAGCAGCCCAGGGTCGTTTCTCTACAATGAGCAGTTCTTC. It yields the protein CASSPGSFLYNEQFF.

The V call is TRBV5-6, the J call TRBJ2-7, with D possibly being TRBD2 (6 bases). Trimming left V 3 bases short and J 5 bases short, with 15 bases between. The germline V gene has CDR1 SGHDT and CDR2 YYEEEE. The CDR3 has 14 amino acids. This CDR3 is CASSSPGELNEQYF. CDR3 nucleotides: TGTGCCAGCAGCTCCCCGGGGGAGCTGAACGAGCAGTACTTC.

The V call is TRBV9, the J call TRBJ2-1; 8 nucleotides match TRBD1. V trimming: 2 bases; J trimming: 4 bases; junction bases outside the gene matches: 5. Germline V CDR1 and CDR2: SGDLS, YYNGEE. This CDR3 spans 15 amino acids. The CDR3 spells CASSVQGATYNEQFF. In DNA form, the CDR3 reads TGTGCCAGCAGCGTTCAGGGGGCAACGTACAATGAGCAGTTCTTC. Full variable domain (outside the CDR3, taken from reference TRBV9 and TRBJ2-1): DSGVTQTPKHLITATGQRVTLRCSPRSGDLSVYWYQQSLDQGLQFLIQYYNGEERAKGNILERFSAQQFPDLHSELNLSSLELGDSALYFCASSVQGATYNEQFFGPGTRLTVL.